This is a list of T cell receptor beta chains from one sample in a study of post-analysis software for immune sequencing data. TCRdb called the PCR reads again in MiXCR, with one record for every CDR3 protein. The sample carries some 700,000 distinct CDR3 sequences, approximately 60% recorded once. The sequencing sample was made of blood. These receptors were obtained from a girl aged 2-10 years with multiple sclerosis. The CDR3 runs from the conserved cysteine through the conserved F or W. A D gene is named only where the DNA matches it firmly. Part of the rows lack a size; the others show once, few, many or a class for expanded clones.

clone size | CDR3 length | J gene | V gene | D gene | CDR3 DNA | CDR3 protein
NA | 15 | TRBJ2-5 | TRBV7-2 | NA | TGTGCCAGTTCGGGGCGCCTGCAAATTCAAGAGACCCAGTACTTC | CASSGRLQIQETQYF
NA | 14 | TRBJ2-3 | TRBV27 | NA | TGTGCCAGCAGACTCTTAAAGGCACCAGATACGCAGTATTTT | CASRLLKAPDTQYF
NA | 13 | TRBJ2-1 | TRBV29-1 | NA | TGCAGCGTTGAATCTGCCAGTAGGGAGACCCAGTTCTTC | CSVESASRETQFF
NA | 15 | TRBJ2-5 | TRBV7-2 | TRBD2 | TGTGCCAGCAGCTTAGATCCAGCGGGAGCAGTTGAGCAGTACTTC | CASSLDPAGAVEQYF
NA | 15 | TRBJ2-5 | TRBV20-1 | NA | TGCAGTGCTAGAGCCCCGCGGAGGAGTACAGAGACCCAGTACTTC | CSARAPRRSTETQYF
few | 12 | TRBJ2-7 | TRBV6-1 | NA | TGTGCCAGCAGTTTTCTCGCGGGGTCGCAGTACTTC | CASSFLAGSQYF
NA | 11 | TRBJ2-1 | TRBV5-1 | NA | TGCGCCAGCAGCTCGGATTATGAGCAGTTCTTC | CASSSDYEQFF
NA | 12 | TRBJ2-5 | TRBV7-2 | NA | TGTGCCAGCAGCTCTAGCGCAGTGGCCCAGTACTTC | CASSSSAVAQYF
NA | 16 | TRBJ1-1 | TRBV12-3/TRBV12-4 | NA | TGTGCCAGCAGTATGAGCTCAGGGGCCCCGAGGGTAAGAGCTTTCTTT | CASSMSSGAPRVRAFF
NA | 16 | TRBJ2-1 | TRBV11-2 | NA | TGTGCCAGCAGCCTAAGCCCTTTAGGCTCCTACAATGAGCAGTTCTTC | CASSLSPLGSYNEQFF
NA | 12 | TRBJ1-4 | TRBV12-3/TRBV12-4 | NA | TGTGCCAGCAAGACCCTTGGGGAAAAACTGTTTTTT | CASKTLGEKLFF
NA | 13 | TRBJ1-2 | TRBV20-1 | NA | TGCAGTGCTGGCACGAACAACAGGGCTGGCTACACCTTC | CSAGTNNRAGYTF
NA | 13 | TRBJ1-2 | TRBV10-3 | NA | TGTGCCATCAGGACAGGAGATGGCTATGGCTACACCTTC | CAIRTGDGYGYTF
NA | 15 | TRBJ2-1 | TRBV12-3/TRBV12-4 | NA | TGTGCCGGCAGTTTGTATAGCCTTTCCTACAATGAGCAGTTCTTC | CAGSLYSLSYNEQFF
NA | 13 | TRBJ2-7 | TRBV5-1 | NA | TGCGCCAGCAGCCCCTATGACTCCTACGAGCAGTACTTC | CASSPYDSYEQYF
NA | 17 | TRBJ1-2 | TRBV13 | TRBD1 | TGTGCCAGCAGCGACGGGACAGGGAGGGACCCTAACTATGACTACACCTTC | CASSDGTGRDPNYDYTF
NA | 15 | TRBJ2-5 | TRBV11-2 | NA | TGTGCCAGCAGCACCCCTAAAGGGACCAAAGAGACCCAGTACTTC | CASSTPKGTKETQYF
NA | 16 | TRBJ2-1 | TRBV6-4 | TRBD2 | TGTGCCAGCAGTGACGGTAGACTAGCGGGATCCAATGAACAGTTCTTC | CASSDGRLAGSNEQFF
NA | 14 | TRBJ1-5 | TRBV12-3/TRBV12-4 | NA | TGTGCCAGCAGTTACACCTTAACGAATCAGCCCCAGCATTTT | CASSYTLTNQPQHF
once | 15 | TRBJ2-1 | TRBV10-3 | TRBD2 | TGTGCCATCCGCCAGCGGGAGGCCCCCAACAATGAGCAGTTCTTC | CAIRQREAPNNEQFF
NA | 15 | TRBJ1-1 | TRBV20-1 | NA | TGCAGTGCTAGTCGGATCGGCGGCGGGGGGCCTGAAGCTTTCTTT | CSASRIGGGGPEAFF
NA | 16 | TRBJ1-5 | TRBV12-3/TRBV12-4 | NA | TGTGCCAGCAGTTCGACAGGCAAAAATAGCAATCAGCCCCAGCATTTT | CASSSTGKNSNQPQHF
NA | 13 | TRBJ2-5 | TRBV7-9 | TRBD1 | TGTGCCAGCAGCATCCGGGACAGAGGGACCCAGTACTTC | CASSIRDRGTQYF
NA | 17 | TRBJ2-3 | TRBV3-1 | TRBD2 | TGTGCCAGCAGCCACGGCGGGAGTTCGTTGTTCAGAGATACGCAGTATTTT | CASSHGGSSLFRDTQYF
once | 18 | TRBJ2-3 | TRBV5-1 | TRBD2 | TGCGCCAGCAGCTCGGGACTAGCGGGGGGAACTAGCACAGATACGCAGTATTTT | CASSSGLAGGTSTDTQYF
NA | 13 | TRBJ2-5 | TRBV20-1 | NA | TGCAGTGCTTGTAGACAGTACCAAGAGACCCAGTACTTC | CSACRQYQETQYF
NA | 14 | TRBJ1-1 | TRBV3-1 | NA | TGTGCCAGCAGCCAAGAACTCGGGGACACTGAAGCTTTCTTT | CASSQELGDTEAFF
NA | 13 | TRBJ1-2 | TRBV3-1 | NA | TGTGCCAGCAGCCAGCAGCTAGGCTATGGCTACACCTTC | CASSQQLGYGYTF